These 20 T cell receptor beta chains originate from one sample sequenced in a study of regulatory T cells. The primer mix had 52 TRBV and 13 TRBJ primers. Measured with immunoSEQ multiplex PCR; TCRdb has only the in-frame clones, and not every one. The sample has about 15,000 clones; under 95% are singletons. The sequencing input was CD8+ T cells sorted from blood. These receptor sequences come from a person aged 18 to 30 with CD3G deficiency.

For the CDR3, the DNA is TGTGCCACCCAGGGAGTAACTAGCACAGATACGCAGTATTTT. It codes for CATQGVTSTDTQYF. The rearrangement links TRBV28 to TRBJ2-3, with D possibly being TRBD1 or TRBD2 (5 bases each). Germline lookup yields CDR1 MDHEN and CDR2 SYDVKM. This CDR3 spans 14 amino acids. The V gene lost 10 bases and the J gene lost 0 bases, with 14 bases spanning the gap.

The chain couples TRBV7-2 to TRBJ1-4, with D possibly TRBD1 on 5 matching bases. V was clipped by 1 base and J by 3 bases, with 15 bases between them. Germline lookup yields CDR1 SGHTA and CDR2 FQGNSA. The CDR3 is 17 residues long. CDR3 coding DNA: TGTGCCAGCAGCTTAGATCCTTTGGTAGGGGCTAATGAAAAACTGTTTTTT. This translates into CASSLDPLVGANEKLFF. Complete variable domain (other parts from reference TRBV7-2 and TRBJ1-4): GAGVSQSPSNKVTEKGKDVELRCDPISGHTALYWYRQSLGQGLEFLIYFQGNSAPDKSGLPSDRFSAERTGGSVSTLTIQRTQQEDSAVYLCASSLDPLVGANEKLFFGSGTQLSVL.

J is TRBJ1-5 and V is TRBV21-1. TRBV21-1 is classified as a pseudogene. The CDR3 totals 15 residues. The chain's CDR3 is CASSDDVWHHQPQHF. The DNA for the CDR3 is TGTGCCAGCAGCGATGACGTATGGCATCATCAGCCCCAGCATTTT.

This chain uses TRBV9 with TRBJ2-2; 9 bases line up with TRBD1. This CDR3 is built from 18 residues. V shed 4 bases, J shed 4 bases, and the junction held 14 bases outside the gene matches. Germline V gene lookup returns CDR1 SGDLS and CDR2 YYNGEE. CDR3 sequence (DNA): TGTGCCAGCAGCAAACCATGGGACAGGGAAGAGACCACCGGGGAGCTGTTTTTT. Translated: CASSKPWDREETTGELFF.

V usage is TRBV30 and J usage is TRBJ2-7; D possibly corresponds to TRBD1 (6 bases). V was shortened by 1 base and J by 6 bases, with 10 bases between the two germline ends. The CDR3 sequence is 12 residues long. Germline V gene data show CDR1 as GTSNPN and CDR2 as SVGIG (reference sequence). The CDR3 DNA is TGTGCCTGGAGTGCATCAGGGGCCGAGCAGTACTTC. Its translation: CAWSASGAEQYF.

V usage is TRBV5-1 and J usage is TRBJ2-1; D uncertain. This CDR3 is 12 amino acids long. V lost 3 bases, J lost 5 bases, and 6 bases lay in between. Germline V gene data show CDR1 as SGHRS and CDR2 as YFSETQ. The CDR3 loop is CASSWNDNEQFF. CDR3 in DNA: TGCGCCAGCAGCTGGAACGACAATGAGCAGTTCTTC. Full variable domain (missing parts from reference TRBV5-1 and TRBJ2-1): KAGVTQTPRYLIKTRGQQVTLSCSPISGHRSVSWYQQTPGQGLQFLFEYFSETQRNKGNFPGRFSGRQFSNSRSEMNVSTLELGDSALYLCASSWNDNEQFFGPGTRLTVL.

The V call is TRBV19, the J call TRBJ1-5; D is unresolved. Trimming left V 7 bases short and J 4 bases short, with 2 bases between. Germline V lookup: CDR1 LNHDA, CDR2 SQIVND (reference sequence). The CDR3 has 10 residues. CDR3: CASKNQPQHF. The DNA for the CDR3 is TGTGCCAGTAAAAATCAGCCCCAGCATTTT.

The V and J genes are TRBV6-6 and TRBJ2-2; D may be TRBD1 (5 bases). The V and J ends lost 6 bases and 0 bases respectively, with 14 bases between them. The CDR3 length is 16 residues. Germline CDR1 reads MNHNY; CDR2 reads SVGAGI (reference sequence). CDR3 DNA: TGTGCCAGCAGCCTATCGGTCAGGGCGAACACCGGGGAGCTGTTTTTT. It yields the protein CASSLSVRANTGELFF.

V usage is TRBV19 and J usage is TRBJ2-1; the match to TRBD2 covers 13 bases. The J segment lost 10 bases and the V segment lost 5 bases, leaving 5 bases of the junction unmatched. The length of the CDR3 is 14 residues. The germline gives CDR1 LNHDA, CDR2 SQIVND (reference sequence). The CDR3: CASSQGLAGKEQFF. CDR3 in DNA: TGTGCCAGTAGTCAGGGACTAGCGGGAAAAGAGCAGTTCTTC.

CDR3 in amino acids: CASSVQGENTEAFF. The CDR3 DNA reads as TGTGCCAGTAGCGTGCAGGGGGAGAACACTGAAGCTTTCTTT. The V gene is TRBV19, the J gene TRBJ1-1, with TRBD1 identical over 7 bases. Trimming cost V 6 bases and J 1 base; bases outside gene matches: 5. The CDR3 is made up of 14 amino acids. Germline values: CDR1 LNHDA, CDR2 SQIVND (reference sequence).

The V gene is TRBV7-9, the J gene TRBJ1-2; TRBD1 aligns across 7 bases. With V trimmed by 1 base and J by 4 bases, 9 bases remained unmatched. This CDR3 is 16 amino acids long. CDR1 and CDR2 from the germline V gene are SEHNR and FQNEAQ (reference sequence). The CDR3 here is CASSLDPGQKGYGYTF. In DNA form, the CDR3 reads TGTGCCAGCAGCTTAGATCCGGGACAGAAGGGCTATGGCTACACCTTC. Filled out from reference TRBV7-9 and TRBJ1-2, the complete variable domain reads DTGVSQNPRHKITKRGQNVTFRCDPISEHNRLYWYRQTLGQGPEFLTYFQNEAQLEKSRLLSDRFSAERPKGSFSTLEIQRTEQGDSAMYLCASSLDPGQKGYGYTFGSGTRLTVV.

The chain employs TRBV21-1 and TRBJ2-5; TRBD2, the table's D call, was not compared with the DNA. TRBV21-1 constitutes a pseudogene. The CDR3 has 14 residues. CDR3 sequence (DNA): TGTGCCAGCCCCTGGGGGGGGTCCTGGGAGACCCAGTACTTC. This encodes CASPWGGSWETQYF.

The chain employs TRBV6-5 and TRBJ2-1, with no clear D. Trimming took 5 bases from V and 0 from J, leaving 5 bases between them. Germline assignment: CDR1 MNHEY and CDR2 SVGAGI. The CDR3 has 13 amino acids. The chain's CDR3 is CASSDSSYNEQFF. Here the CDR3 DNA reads TGTGCCAGCAGTGATAGCTCCTACAATGAGCAGTTCTTC.

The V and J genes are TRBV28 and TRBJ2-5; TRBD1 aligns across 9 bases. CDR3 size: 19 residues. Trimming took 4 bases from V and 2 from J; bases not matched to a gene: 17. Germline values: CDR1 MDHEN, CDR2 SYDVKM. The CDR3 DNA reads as TGTGCCAGCAGTTCCCCCCGAGACCACAGGGGGCGAATACAAGAGACCCAGTACTTC. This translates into CASSSPRDHRGRIQETQYF.

CDR3 amino acids: CASSSQGTNTEAFF. The CDR3 DNA sequence: TGTGCCAGCAGTTCTCAGGGGACGAACACTGAAGCTTTCTTT. The chain employs TRBV6-5 and TRBJ1-1; D possibly corresponds to TRBD1 (6 bases). Germline CDR1 reads MNHEY; CDR2 reads SVGAGI. The CDR3 is made up of 14 amino acids. Trimming pared 4 bases from V and 1 base from J, leaving 10 bases between.

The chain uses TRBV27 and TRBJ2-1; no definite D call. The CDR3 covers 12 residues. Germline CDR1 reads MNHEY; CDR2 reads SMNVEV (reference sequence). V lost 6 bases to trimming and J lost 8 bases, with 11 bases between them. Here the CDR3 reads CASRPSPHEQFF. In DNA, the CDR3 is TGTGCCAGCAGACCTTCCCCCCATGAGCAGTTCTTC.

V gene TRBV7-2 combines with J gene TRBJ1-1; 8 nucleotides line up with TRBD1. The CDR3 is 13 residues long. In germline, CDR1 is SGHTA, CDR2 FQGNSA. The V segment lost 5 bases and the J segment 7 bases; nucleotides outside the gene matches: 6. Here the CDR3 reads CASSPGGTLEAFF. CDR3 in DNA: TGTGCCAGCAGCCCAGGGGGCACTCTTGAAGCTTTCTTT.

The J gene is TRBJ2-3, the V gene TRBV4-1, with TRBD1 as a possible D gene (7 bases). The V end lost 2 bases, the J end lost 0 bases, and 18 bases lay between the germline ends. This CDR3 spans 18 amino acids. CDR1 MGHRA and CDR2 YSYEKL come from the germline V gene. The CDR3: CASSQTRQGLKSTDTQYF. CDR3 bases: TGCGCCAGCAGCCAAACCCGACAGGGACTGAAGAGCACAGATACGCAGTATTTT.

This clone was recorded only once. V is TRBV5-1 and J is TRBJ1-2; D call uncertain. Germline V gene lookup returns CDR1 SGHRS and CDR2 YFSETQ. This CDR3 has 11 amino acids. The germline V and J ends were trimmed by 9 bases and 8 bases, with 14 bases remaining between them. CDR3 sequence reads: CAIPPGEGYTF. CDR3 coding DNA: TGCGCCATCCCACCCGGGGAGGGCTACACCTTC.

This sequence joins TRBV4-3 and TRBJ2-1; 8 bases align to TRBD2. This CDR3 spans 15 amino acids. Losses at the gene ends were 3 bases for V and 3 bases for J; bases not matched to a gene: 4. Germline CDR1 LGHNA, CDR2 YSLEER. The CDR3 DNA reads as TGCGCCAGCAGCCACCTTAGCGGGGTCTACAATGAGCAGTTCTTC. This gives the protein CASSHLSGVYNEQFF.